This T cell receptor beta chain was recorded in a study of T cells in Graves' hyperthyroidism and ophthalmopathy. The sample holds many counts of this clonotype. The target antigen is unknown. One junction end does not reproduce the germline sequence, and a read error may be involved. RNA transcripts were the template for amplifying TCR beta CDR3 regions. The primer set for the first-round RT-PCR of the TCR CDR3 was HTBI. TCRdb called the multiplex PCR reads again in MiXCR, with one record for every CDR3 protein. This table has 550,000 to 650,000 distinct CDR3 sequences, around 13% appearing once. Broader study findings: Ophthalmopathy was told apart from stable hyperthyroidism by a 13 V-J model.

This CDR3 spans 14 amino acids. Looked up from germline, CDR1 is MNHNS and CDR2 is SASEGT. The chain has TRBV6-1 and TRBJ1-2; D possibly corresponds to TRBD1 (6 bases). This TCR was sampled from a woman aged 25 to 39 with Graves' hyperthyroidism that later progressed to Graves' ophthalmopathy. The sample was blood. CDR3 nucleotide sequence: TGCGCCACCGCACCTAACAGGGATGTGAGTGGCTACACCTTC. Amino acids: CATAPNRDVSGYTF.